One sample yielded the 15 T cell receptor beta chains listed below, sequenced in a study of identical twins. In TCRdb, the 5' RACE reads were re-called with MiXCR into one record per CDR3 protein. The sample shows approximately 470,000 distinct CDR3 sequences, around 14% of them seen only once. The sample was also linked to a second study, of yellow fever vaccine responses in identical twins.

Sequenced input: CD4+ T cells sorted from blood. These receptors all stem from a young woman in good health.

The J gene is TRBJ2-7, the V gene TRBV28; 14 bases align to TRBD2. This CDR3 comprises 20 residues. Germline V CDR1 and CDR2: MDHEN, SYDVKM. Losses at the gene ends were 6 bases for V and 3 bases for J; bases not matched to a gene: 19. CDR3 loop: CASRNIGTSGRNPLNYEQYF. The CDR3 DNA sequence: TGTGCCAGCAGGAATATAGGGACTAGCGGGAGAAATCCACTGAACTACGAGCAGTACTTC.

This clonotype has a handful of counts. The J gene is TRBJ1-1, the V gene TRBV11-3; 9 bases align to TRBD1. This CDR3 contains 17 residues. V shed 2 bases, J shed 0 bases, and the junction held 7 bases outside the gene matches. CDR1 and CDR2 from the germline V gene are SGHNT and YENEEA. CDR3 DNA: TGTGCCAGCAGCTTAACCTCCGGGACAGGGCTGAACACTGAAGCTTTCTTT. It specifies CASSLTSGTGLNTEAFF.

The V gene is TRBV6-5, the J gene TRBJ2-1; D ambiguous. Germline V CDR1 and CDR2: MNHEY, SVGAGI. The CDR3 sequence is 16 residues long. V gave up 4 bases and J gave up 0 bases, with 13 bases separating them. CDR3 protein: CASSFESASSYNEQFF. CDR3 nucleotide sequence: TGTGCCAGCAGTTTCGAGTCGGCAAGCTCCTACAATGAGCAGTTCTTC.

The chain combines TRBV10-3 with TRBJ2-1, with D perhaps given as TRBD1 or TRBD2 (5 bases each). The germline V gene encodes CDR1 ENHRY and CDR2 SYGVKD. Trimming pared 8 bases from V and 5 bases from J, leaving 16 bases between. This CDR3 has 14 amino acids. The CDR3: CAIRKRLGDNEQFF. Here the CDR3 DNA reads TGTGCCATCCGAAAGCGGCTAGGGGACAATGAGCAGTTCTTC.

The V and J genes are TRBV4-2 and TRBJ2-6; 11 bases map to TRBD1. V shed 5 bases, J shed 3 bases, and the junction held 12 bases outside the gene matches. CDR1 is LGHNA and CDR2 is YNFKEQ in the germline V gene. This CDR3 contains 19 residues. The CDR3 coding sequence is TGTGCCAGCAGCAACGGACAGGGGGCGTTTTCGTTTGGGGCCAACGTCCTGACTTTC. This codes for CASSNGQGAFSFGANVLTF.

V gene TRBV28 combines with J gene TRBJ2-2; 7 bases are shared with TRBD1. The CDR3 covers 15 residues. Looked up from germline, CDR1 is MDHEN and CDR2 is SYDVKM. Losses at the gene ends were 8 bases for V and 0 bases for J; bases not matched to a gene: 6. The CDR3 protein is CASHLTGSNTGELFF. CDR3 DNA: TGTGCCAGCCACTTGACAGGGTCGAACACCGGGGAGCTGTTTTTT.

Only a few counts were recorded for this clonotype. The rearrangement joins TRBV19 to TRBJ2-2; TRBD2 agrees at 11 bases. This CDR3 spans 16 amino acids. With 4 bases clipped from V and 4 bases from J, the junction kept 5 bases outside the gene matches. Germline values: CDR1 LNHDA, CDR2 SQIVND (reference sequence). In DNA form, the CDR3 reads TGTGCCAGTAGTAGAAGCGGGACTAGCGGCACCGGGGAGCTGTTTTTT. This codes for CASSRSGTSGTGELFF.

J is TRBJ2-1 and V is TRBV11-1; 12 nucleotides match TRBD2. J gave up 9 bases and V 1 base, and 7 bases lay outside the gene matches. The CDR3 totals 16 residues. CDR1 SGHAT and CDR2 FQDESV come from the germline V gene (reference sequence). The CDR3 DNA reads as TGTGCCAGCAGCTTAGAGGTTAGGACTAGCGGGGTTGAGCAGTTCTTC. Residues: CASSLEVRTSGVEQFF.

This clonotype was picked up a small number of times. The chain employs TRBV19 and TRBJ1-5; D remains unclear. The CDR3 is 16 residues long. V gave up 5 bases and J gave up 1 base, with 15 bases separating them. CDR1 and CDR2 (germline): LNHDA, SQIVND (reference sequence). The CDR3 DNA sequence: TGTGCCAGTAGTCCCTTTGGGGTGGGAAGCAATCAGCCCCAGCATTTT. Its translation is CASSPFGVGSNQPQHF.

This clonotype was detected a few times. The junction shows a germline mismatch at one end, possibly a read error. V usage is TRBV5-6 and J usage is TRBJ1-2; D call uncertain. CDR1 SGHDT and CDR2 YYEEEE come from the germline V gene. The CDR3 loop spans 13 amino acids. CDR3 coding DNA: TGTGCCAACAGCTTGTTAGGCAACTATGGCTACACCTTC. This translates into CANSLLGNYGYTF.

J is TRBJ2-7 and V is TRBV24-1; the D call may be TRBD1 or TRBD2 (5 bases each). The CDR3 consists of 14 residues. Per the germline V gene, CDR1 is KGHDR and CDR2 is SFDVKD. V gave up 8 bases and J gave up 1 base, with 14 bases separating them. CDR3 loop: CATNPGKGSYEQYF. CDR3 nucleotide sequence: TGTGCCACCAACCCCGGGAAGGGGTCCTACGAGCAGTACTTC.

The V gene is TRBV7-6, the J gene TRBJ2-1, with a tentative D call TRBD1 (6 bases). The CDR3 has 14 residues. The V end lost 5 bases, the J end lost 8 bases, and 16 bases lay between the germline ends. Germline-derived CDR1 and CDR2 are SGHVS and FNYEAQ. CDR3 in amino acids: CASSRSTGFHEQFF. The CDR3 DNA follows: TGTGCCAGCAGCAGATCAACAGGGTTTCATGAGCAGTTCTTC.

The chain carries TRBV28 and TRBJ2-3; 10 bases are shared with TRBD2. The J segment lost 0 bases and the V segment lost 6 bases, leaving 21 bases of the junction unmatched. The length of the CDR3 is 21 residues. In germline, CDR1 is MDHEN, CDR2 SYDVKM. CDR3 DNA sequence: TGTGCCAGCAGGCAAGGCGGCCCTAGCGGGAGACTTGCTCATAGCACAGATACGCAGTATTTT. As protein: CASRQGGPSGRLAHSTDTQYF.

J is TRBJ2-7 and V is TRBV28, with D unclear. This CDR3 region has 11 residues. V lost 10 bases and J 6 bases, leaving 13 bases between the germline ends. CDR1 and CDR2 (germline): MDHEN, SYDVKM. In DNA, the CDR3 is TGTGCCACCCGTGGAGCACCCGAGCAGTACTTC. Translated: CATRGAPEQYF.

This clonotype was counted a few times. The chain has TRBV12-3 or TRBV12-4 and TRBJ1-2, with a tentative D call TRBD1 (6 bases). Trimming pared 7 bases from V and 3 bases from J, leaving 18 bases between. There are 15 residues in the CDR3. CDR3 loop: CASTPLRGLDYGYTF. The DNA of the CDR3 is TGTGCCAGCACCCCCCTGCGGGGGCTCGACTATGGCTACACCTTC.